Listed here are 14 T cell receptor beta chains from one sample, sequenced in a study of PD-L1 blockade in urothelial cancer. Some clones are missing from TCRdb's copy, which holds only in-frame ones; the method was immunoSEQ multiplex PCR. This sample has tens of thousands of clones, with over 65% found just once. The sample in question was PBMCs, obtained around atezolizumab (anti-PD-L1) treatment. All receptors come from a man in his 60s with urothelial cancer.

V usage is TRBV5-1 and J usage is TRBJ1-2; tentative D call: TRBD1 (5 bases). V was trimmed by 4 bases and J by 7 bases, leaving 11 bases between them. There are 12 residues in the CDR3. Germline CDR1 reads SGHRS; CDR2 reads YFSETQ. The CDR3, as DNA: TGCGCCAGCAGCCCGGCGGGGGTTGGCTACACCTTC. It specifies CASSPAGVGYTF.

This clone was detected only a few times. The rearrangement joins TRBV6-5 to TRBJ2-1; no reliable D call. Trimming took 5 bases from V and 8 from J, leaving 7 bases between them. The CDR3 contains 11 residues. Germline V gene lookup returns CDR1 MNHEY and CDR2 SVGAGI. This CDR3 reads CASSVSYEQFF. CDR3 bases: TGTGCCAGCAGTGTTTCGTATGAGCAGTTCTTC.

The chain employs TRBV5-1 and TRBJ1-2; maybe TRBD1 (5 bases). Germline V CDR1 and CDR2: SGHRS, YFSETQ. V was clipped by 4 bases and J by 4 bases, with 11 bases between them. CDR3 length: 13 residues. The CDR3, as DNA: TGCGCCAGCAGCGACAGTGGCGTCTATGGCTACACCTTC. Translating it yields CASSDSGVYGYTF. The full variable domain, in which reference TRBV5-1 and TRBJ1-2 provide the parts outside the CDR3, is KAGVTQTPRYLIKTRGQQVTLSCSPISGHRSVSWYQQTPGQGLQFLFEYFSETQRNKGNFPGRFSGRQFSNSRSEMNVSTLELGDSALYLCASSDSGVYGYTFGSGTRLTVV.

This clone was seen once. The chain's CDR3 is CASSESLAAYEQYF. The CDR3, as DNA: TGCGCCAGCAGTGAGTCGCTAGCGGCCTACGAGCAGTACTTC. This chain joins TRBV10-2 and TRBJ2-7; 7 bases agree with TRBD2. The length of the CDR3 is 14 residues. Germline V gene data show CDR1 as WSHSY and CDR2 as SAAADI. J lost 2 bases, V lost 0 bases, and 1 base had no gene match.

The CDR3 coding sequence is TGTGCCAGCAGCTTAGGCAGAGCAGGAGAGACCCAGTACTTC. Its translation is CASSLGRAGETQYF. The chain is built from TRBV13 and TRBJ2-5, with D unclear. CDR1 and CDR2 (germline): PRHDT, FYEKMQ (reference sequence). CDR3 length equals 14 residues. Trimming pared 0 bases from V and 4 bases from J, leaving 9 bases between.

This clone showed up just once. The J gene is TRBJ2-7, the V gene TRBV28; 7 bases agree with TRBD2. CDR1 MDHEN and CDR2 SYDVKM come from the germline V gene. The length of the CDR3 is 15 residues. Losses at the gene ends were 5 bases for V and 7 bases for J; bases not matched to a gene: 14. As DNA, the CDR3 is TGTGCCAGCAGTCTACCCCAGCCAGGGAGGGAAGAGCAGTACTTC. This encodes CASSLPQPGREEQYF.

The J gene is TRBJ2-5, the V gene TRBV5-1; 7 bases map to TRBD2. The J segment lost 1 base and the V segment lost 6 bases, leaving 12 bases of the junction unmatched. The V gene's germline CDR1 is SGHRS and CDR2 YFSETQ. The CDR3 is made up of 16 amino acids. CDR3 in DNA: TGCGCCAGCACCAATACTTTCGGGGGGAGCCAAGAGACCCAGTACTTC. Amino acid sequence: CASTNTFGGSQETQYF.

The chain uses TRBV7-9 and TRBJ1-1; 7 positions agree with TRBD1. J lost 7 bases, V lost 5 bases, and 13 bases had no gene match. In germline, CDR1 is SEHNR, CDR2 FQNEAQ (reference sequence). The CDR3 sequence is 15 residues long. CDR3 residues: CASSDFNRGEREAFF. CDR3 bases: TGTGCCAGCAGCGATTTTAACAGGGGCGAACGTGAAGCTTTCTTT. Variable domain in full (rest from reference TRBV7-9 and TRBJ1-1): DTGVSQNPRHKITKRGQNVTFRCDPISEHNRLYWYRQTLGQGPEFLTYFQNEAQLEKSRLLSDRFSAERPKGSFSTLEIQRTEQGDSAMYLCASSDFNRGEREAFFGQGTRLTVV.

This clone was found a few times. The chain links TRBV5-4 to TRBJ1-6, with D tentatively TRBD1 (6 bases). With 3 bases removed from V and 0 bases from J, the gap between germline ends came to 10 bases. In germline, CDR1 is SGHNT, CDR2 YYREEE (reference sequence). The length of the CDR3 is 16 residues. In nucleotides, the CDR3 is TGTGCCAGCAGCTCCAGACAGGTCTCCTATAATTCACCCCTCCACTTT. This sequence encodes CASSSRQVSYNSPLHF.

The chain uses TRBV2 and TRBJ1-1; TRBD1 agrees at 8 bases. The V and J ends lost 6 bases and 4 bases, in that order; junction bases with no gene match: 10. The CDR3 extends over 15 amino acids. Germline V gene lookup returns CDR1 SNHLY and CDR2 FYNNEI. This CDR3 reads CASRVSGQVPTEAFF. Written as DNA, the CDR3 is TGTGCCAGCAGGGTTTCGGGACAGGTACCCACTGAAGCTTTCTTT.

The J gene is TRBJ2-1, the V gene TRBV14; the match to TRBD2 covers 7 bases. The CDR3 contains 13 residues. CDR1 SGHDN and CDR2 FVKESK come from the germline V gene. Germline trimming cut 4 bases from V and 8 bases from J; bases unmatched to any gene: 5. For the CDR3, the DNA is TGTGCCAGCAGCCCACGGGAGGAGCATGAGCAGTTCTTC. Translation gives CASSPREEHEQFF.

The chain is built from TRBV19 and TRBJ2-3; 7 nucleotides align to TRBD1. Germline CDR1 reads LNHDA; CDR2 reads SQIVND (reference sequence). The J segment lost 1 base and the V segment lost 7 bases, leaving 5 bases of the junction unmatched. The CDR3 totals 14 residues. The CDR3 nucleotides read TGTGCCAGTAACAGGGGCTGGGGCACAGATACGCAGTATTTT. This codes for CASNRGWGTDTQYF.

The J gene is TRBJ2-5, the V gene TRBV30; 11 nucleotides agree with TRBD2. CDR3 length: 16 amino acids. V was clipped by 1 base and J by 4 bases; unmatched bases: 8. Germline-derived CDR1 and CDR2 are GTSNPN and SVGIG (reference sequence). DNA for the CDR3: TGTGCCTGGAGTGGGTCTAGCGGGGGGTCTATAGAGACCCAGTACTTC. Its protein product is CAWSGSSGGSIETQYF.

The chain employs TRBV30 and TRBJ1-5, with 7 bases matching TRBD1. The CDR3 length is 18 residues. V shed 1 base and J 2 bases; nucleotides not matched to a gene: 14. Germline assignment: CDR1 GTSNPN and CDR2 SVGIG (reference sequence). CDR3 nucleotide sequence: TGTGCCTGGAGTGCCGACAGGGTGGCGTTGGGGGGCAATCAGCCCCAGCATTTT. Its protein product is CAWSADRVALGGNQPQHF.